This is a list of T cell receptor beta chains from one sample in a study of blood T cell repertoires in COVID-19. TCRdb's copy holds only in-frame clones and misses some; the assay was immunoSEQ multiplex PCR. Among over 50,000 clones listed, about 90% were seen once. Material for sequencing was peripheral blood. The receptor source for this set is a human donor in a cohort sampled during active COVID-19. CDR3s include the opening cysteine and the closing phenylalanine or tryptophan. The order of the fields is CDR3 protein, J gene, D gene, V gene. D genes are given only for firm matches.

CDR3aa: CASSGTGRTEAFF
j_gene: TRBJ1-1
d_gene: TRBD1
v_gene: TRBV5-6

CDR3aa: CASSIADRGQFF
j_gene: TRBJ2-1
d_gene: TRBD1
v_gene: TRBV19

CDR3aa: CASSLVAGSSYNEQFF
j_gene: TRBJ2-1
d_gene: TRBD2
v_gene: TRBV5-1

CDR3aa: CASSISGGAGQTGELFF
j_gene: TRBJ2-2
d_gene: TRBD2
v_gene: TRBV19

CDR3aa: CATKPPPRGGELFF
j_gene: TRBJ2-2
d_gene: .
v_gene: TRBV18

CDR3aa: CASSQGTSSYNEQFF
j_gene: TRBJ2-1
d_gene: TRBD2
v_gene: TRBV4-2

CDR3aa: CASRRTGSIEQYF
j_gene: TRBJ2-7
d_gene: TRBD1
v_gene: TRBV5-1

CDR3aa: CASRAQETQYF
j_gene: TRBJ2-5
d_gene: .
v_gene: TRBV7-6

CDR3aa: CAGRSTLYEQYF
j_gene: TRBJ2-7
d_gene: .
v_gene: TRBV30

CDR3aa: CASTDRNGELFF
j_gene: TRBJ2-2
d_gene: .
v_gene: TRBV10-2

CDR3aa: CASSSDRGVYGYTF
j_gene: TRBJ1-2
d_gene: .
v_gene: TRBV28

CDR3aa: CASRIGAGDSPLHF
j_gene: TRBJ1-6
d_gene: .
v_gene: TRBV19

CDR3aa: CASSADWWNEQFF
j_gene: TRBJ2-1
d_gene: .
v_gene: TRBV10-1

CDR3aa: CASRKHSLSYEQYF
j_gene: TRBJ2-7
d_gene: .
v_gene: TRBV28

CDR3aa: CASSIAGTQYF
j_gene: TRBJ2-3
d_gene: .
v_gene: TRBV6-1

CDR3aa: CASRYRLNYGYTF
j_gene: TRBJ1-2
d_gene: .
v_gene: TRBV4-2

CDR3aa: CASSYPGLAVSGEQFF
j_gene: TRBJ2-1
d_gene: TRBD2
v_gene: TRBV6-2/TRBV6-3

CDR3aa: CASSEARVQYF
j_gene: TRBJ2-7
d_gene: .
v_gene: TRBV6-1

CDR3aa: CASSQDDRGYEQYF
j_gene: TRBJ2-7
d_gene: TRBD1
v_gene: TRBV3-1/TRBV3-2

CDR3aa: CSARVGYGYTF
j_gene: TRBJ1-2
d_gene: .
v_gene: TRBV20-1

CDR3aa: CASSIYPGNEYGYTF
j_gene: TRBJ1-2
d_gene: .
v_gene: TRBV28

CDR3aa: CASSLEGMGDRRFFSGANVLTF
j_gene: TRBJ2-6
d_gene: TRBD1
v_gene: TRBV5-1

CDR3aa: CSVESVRGGRENEQFF
j_gene: TRBJ2-1
d_gene: .
v_gene: TRBV29-1

CDR3aa: CATREGGDGEQYF
j_gene: TRBJ2-7
d_gene: TRBD2
v_gene: TRBV10-1

CDR3aa: CASSSAGTGAWRNSPLHF
j_gene: TRBJ1-6
d_gene: TRBD1
v_gene: TRBV27

CDR3aa: CATSDIDSSDTQYF
j_gene: TRBJ2-3
d_gene: .
v_gene: TRBV24-1

CDR3aa: CAWDRQGARGTEAFF
j_gene: TRBJ1-1
d_gene: TRBD1
v_gene: TRBV30

CDR3aa: CASSRSGTTFSYEQYF
j_gene: TRBJ2-7
d_gene: .
v_gene: TRBV7-2

CDR3aa: CASSFPTTGELFF
j_gene: TRBJ2-2
d_gene: .
v_gene: TRBV5-4

CDR3aa: CSVEGPSSYNEQFF
j_gene: TRBJ2-1
d_gene: .
v_gene: TRBV29-1

CDR3aa: CASSLGGLAGDHYEQYF
j_gene: TRBJ2-7
d_gene: TRBD2
v_gene: TRBV7-2

CDR3aa: CASRLLGQGHSGANVLTF
j_gene: TRBJ2-6
d_gene: .
v_gene: TRBV28

CDR3aa: CASSSLDTSEQYF
j_gene: TRBJ2-7
d_gene: .
v_gene: TRBV6-5

CDR3aa: CASSFGQTMETQYF
j_gene: TRBJ2-5
d_gene: .
v_gene: TRBV7-9

CDR3aa: CASSQNAGRGETQYF
j_gene: TRBJ2-5
d_gene: .
v_gene: TRBV19

CDR3aa: CASSPGTRGSYEQYF
j_gene: TRBJ2-7
d_gene: .
v_gene: TRBV18

CDR3aa: CASSGDNNEKLFF
j_gene: TRBJ1-4
d_gene: .
v_gene: TRBV9

CDR3aa: CASSVNRDRGADEQYF
j_gene: TRBJ2-7
d_gene: TRBD1
v_gene: TRBV9

CDR3aa: CASSVTGGSEQYF
j_gene: TRBJ2-7
d_gene: TRBD1
v_gene: TRBV9

CDR3aa: CASSLKALADYNEQFF
j_gene: TRBJ2-1
d_gene: .
v_gene: TRBV7-3

CDR3aa: CASSQSLGPSGRSGALGANVLTF
j_gene: TRBJ2-6
d_gene: TRBD2
v_gene: TRBV3-1/TRBV3-2

CDR3aa: CATAGTGDEAFF
j_gene: TRBJ1-1
d_gene: TRBD1
v_gene: TRBV10-3

CDR3aa: CATSSDRAFQETQYF
j_gene: TRBJ2-5
d_gene: TRBD1
v_gene: TRBV24-1

CDR3aa: CASSLWAGDQPQHF
j_gene: TRBJ1-5
d_gene: .
v_gene: TRBV5-1

CDR3aa: CASSFGGSGANVLTF
j_gene: TRBJ2-6
d_gene: .
v_gene: TRBV5-1

CDR3aa: CASSFSTGMNTEAFF
j_gene: TRBJ1-1
d_gene: TRBD1
v_gene: TRBV7-2